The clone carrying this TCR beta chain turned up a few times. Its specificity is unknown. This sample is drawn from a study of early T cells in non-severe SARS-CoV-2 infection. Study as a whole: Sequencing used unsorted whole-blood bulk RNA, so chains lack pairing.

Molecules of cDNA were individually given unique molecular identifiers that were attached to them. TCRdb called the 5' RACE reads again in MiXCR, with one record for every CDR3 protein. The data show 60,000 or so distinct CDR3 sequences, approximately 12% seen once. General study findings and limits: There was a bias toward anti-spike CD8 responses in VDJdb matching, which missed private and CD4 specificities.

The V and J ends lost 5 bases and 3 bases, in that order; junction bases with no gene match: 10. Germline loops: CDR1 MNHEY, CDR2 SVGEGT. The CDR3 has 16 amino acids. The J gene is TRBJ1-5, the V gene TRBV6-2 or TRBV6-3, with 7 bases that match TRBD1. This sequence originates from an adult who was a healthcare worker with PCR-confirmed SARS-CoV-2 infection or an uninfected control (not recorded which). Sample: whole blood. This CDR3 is CASSEIRQGVNQPQHF. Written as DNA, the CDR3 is TGTGCCAGCAGTGAGATCCGACAGGGAGTCAATCAGCCCCAGCATTTT.